This T cell receptor (beta chain) originates from a study of shared T cell receptors in the human thymus. Sequenced by immunoSEQ multiplex PCR; TCRdb stores in-frame clones only, minus some. The sample comprises about 610,000 clones, approximately 87% of which are singletons, and 0.01% rests with the top ten. Germline V gene sequence: CDR1 KGHSH, CDR2 LQKENI. V was shortened by 0 bases and J by 0 bases, with 8 bases between the two germline ends. This CDR3 has 15 amino acids. This same sample was also part of a study on human thymus T cells. That investigation notes: Finnish infants who were healthy and having corrective surgery for congenital heart defects made up the donors.

Sequencing was carried out using thymocytes. The chain uses TRBV18 and TRBJ1-1; unclear D gene. This TCR was recovered from a boy younger than two with a congenital heart defect. CDR3 in DNA: TGTGCCAGCTCACCACCGTCCCCGTTGAACACTGAAGCTTTCTTT. It translates to CASSPPSPLNTEAFF.